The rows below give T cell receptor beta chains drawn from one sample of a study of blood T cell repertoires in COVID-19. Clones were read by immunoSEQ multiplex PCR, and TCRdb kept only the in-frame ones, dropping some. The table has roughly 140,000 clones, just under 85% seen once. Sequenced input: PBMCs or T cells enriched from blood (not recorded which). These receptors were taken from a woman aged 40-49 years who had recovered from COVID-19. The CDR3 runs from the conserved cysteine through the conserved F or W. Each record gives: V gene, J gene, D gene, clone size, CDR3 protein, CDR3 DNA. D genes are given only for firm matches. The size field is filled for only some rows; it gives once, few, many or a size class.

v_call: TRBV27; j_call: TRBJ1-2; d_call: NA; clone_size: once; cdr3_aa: CASSGRPMEGGYTF; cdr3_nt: TGTGCCAGCAGTGGCAGGCCTATGGAGGGTGGCTACACCTTC
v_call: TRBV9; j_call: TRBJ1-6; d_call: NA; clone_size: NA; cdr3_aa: CASGLDRDNSPLHF; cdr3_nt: TGTGCCAGCGGACTGGACAGAGATAATTCACCCCTCCACTTT
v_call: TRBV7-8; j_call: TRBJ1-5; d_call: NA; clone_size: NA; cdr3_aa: CASSARRGDSNQPQHF; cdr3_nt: TGTGCCAGCAGCGCCAGGAGGGGTGATAGCAATCAGCCCCAGCATTTT
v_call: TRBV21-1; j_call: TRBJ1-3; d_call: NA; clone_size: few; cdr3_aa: CASTRTGASSVAGNTIYF; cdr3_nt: TGTGCCAGCACGAGGACAGGGGCTAGTTCGGTGGCTGGAAACACCATATATTTT
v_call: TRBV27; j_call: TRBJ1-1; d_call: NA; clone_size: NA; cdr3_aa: CASSLSEASREAFF; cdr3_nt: TGTGCCAGCAGTTTATCCGAAGCTAGTAGGGAAGCTTTCTTT
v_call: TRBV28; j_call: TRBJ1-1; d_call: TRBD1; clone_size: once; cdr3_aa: CASSLYAGGNTEAFF; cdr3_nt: TGTGCCAGCAGTTTATATGCAGGGGGGAACACTGAAGCTTTCTTT
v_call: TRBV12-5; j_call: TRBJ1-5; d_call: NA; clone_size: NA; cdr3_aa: CASGGGGPQHF; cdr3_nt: TGTGCTAGTGGTGGGGGGGGGCCCCAGCATTTT
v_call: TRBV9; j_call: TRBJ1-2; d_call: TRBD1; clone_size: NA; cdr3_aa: CASSARGQGGSYGYTF; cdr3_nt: TGTGCCAGCAGCGCGAGAGGACAGGGCGGTTCCTATGGCTACACCTTC
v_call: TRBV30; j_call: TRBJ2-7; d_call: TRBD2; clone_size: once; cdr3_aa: CAWSAGGRSVEQYF; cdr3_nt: TGTGCCTGGAGCGCGGGGGGAAGGTCGGTCGAGCAGTACTTC
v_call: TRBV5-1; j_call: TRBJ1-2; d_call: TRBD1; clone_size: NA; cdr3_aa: CASSSGTGDSVYGYTF; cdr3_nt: TGCGCCAGCAGCTCGGGGACAGGGGATAGTGTCTATGGCTACACCTTC
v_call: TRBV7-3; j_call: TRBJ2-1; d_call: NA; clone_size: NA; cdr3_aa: CASSLSIYNEQFF; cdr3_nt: TGTGCCAGCAGCTTATCTATCTATAATGAGCAGTTCTTC
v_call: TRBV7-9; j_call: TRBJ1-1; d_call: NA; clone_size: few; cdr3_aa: CASSPPRRNTEAFF; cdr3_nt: TGTGCCAGCAGCCCCCCGAGGAGGAACACTGAAGCTTTCTTT
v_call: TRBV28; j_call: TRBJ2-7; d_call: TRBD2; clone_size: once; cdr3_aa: CASLPEGLPLPYEQYF; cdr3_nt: TGTGCCAGCCTGCCGGAGGGACTACCATTACCCTACGAGCAGTACTTC
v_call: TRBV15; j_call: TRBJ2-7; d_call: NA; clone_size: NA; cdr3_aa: CATSSEGGTKTYEQYF; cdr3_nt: TGTGCCACCAGCAGTGAGGGGGGGACAAAGACCTACGAGCAGTACTTC
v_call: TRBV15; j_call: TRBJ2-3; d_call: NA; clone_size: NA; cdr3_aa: CATSRDRPASTDTQYF; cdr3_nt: TGTGCCACCAGCAGGGACAGACCTGCTAGCACAGATACGCAGTATTTT
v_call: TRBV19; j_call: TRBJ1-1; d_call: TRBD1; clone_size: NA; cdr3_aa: CASSIEGQFNTEAFF; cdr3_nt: TGTGCCAGTAGTATAGAGGGACAGTTTAACACTGAAGCTTTCTTT
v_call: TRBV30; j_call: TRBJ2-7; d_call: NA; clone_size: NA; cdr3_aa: CAWSGQNVQYF; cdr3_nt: TGTGCCTGGAGCGGTCAAAATGTGCAGTACTTC
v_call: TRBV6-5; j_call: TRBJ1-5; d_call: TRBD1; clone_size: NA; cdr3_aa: CASSYSPPGQIQPQHF; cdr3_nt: TGTGCCAGCAGTTACTCGCCCCCGGGACAGATACAGCCCCAGCATTTT
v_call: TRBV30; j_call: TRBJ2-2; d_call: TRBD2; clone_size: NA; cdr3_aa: CAWIGLAGVNTGELFF; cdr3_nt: TGTGCCTGGATTGGACTAGCGGGTGTTAACACCGGGGAGCTGTTTTTT
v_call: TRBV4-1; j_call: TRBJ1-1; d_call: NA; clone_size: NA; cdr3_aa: CASSKHQVNTEAFF; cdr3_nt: TGCGCCAGCAGCAAACATCAGGTGAACACTGAAGCTTTCTTT
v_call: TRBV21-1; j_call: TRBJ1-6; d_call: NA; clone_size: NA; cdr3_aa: CASSKYRTGNSPLHF; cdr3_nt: TGTGCCAGCAGCAAATACAGGACAGGGAATTCACCCCTCCACTTT
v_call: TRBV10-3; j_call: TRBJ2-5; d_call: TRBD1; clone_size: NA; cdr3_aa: CASKDREETQYF; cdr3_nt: TGTGCCAGCAAGGACAGGGAAGAGACCCAGTACTTC
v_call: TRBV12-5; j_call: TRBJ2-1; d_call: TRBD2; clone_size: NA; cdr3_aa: CASGLALLAGVTSSYNEQFF; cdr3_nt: TGTGCTAGTGGTTTGGCCCTCTTAGCGGGGGTTACCAGCTCCTACAATGAGCAGTTCTTC
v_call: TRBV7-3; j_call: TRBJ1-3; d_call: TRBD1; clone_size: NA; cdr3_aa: CASNYLTGGSGNTIYF; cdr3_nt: TGTGCCAGCAACTATTTAACAGGGGGTTCTGGAAACACCATATATTTT
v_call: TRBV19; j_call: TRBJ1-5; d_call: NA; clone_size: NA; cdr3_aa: CASVGIPEQGESQPQHF; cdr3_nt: TGTGCCAGCGTCGGTATACCGGAACAGGGTGAGAGTCAGCCCCAGCATTTT
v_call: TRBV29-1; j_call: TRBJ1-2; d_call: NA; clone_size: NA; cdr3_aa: CSVRTPPNYGYTF; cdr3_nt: TGCAGCGTTCGGACACCCCCTAACTATGGCTACACCTTC
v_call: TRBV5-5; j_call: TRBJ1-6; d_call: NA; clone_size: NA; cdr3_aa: CASSLGRVNSPLHF; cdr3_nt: TGTGCCAGCAGCTTAGGCAGGGTAAATTCACCCCTCCACTTT
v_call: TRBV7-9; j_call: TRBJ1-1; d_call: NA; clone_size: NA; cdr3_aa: CASTAGGHGDIEAFF; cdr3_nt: TGTGCCAGCACCGCGGGGGGGCACGGGGACATTGAAGCTTTCTTT
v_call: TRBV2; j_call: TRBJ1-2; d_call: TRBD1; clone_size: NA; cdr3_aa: CASSEARGQGNGYTF; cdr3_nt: TGTGCCAGCAGTGAAGCTAGGGGACAGGGTAATGGCTACACCTTC
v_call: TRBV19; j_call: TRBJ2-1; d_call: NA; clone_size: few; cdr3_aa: CASTTTWGGASYNEQFF; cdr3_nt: TGTGCCAGTACCACAACATGGGGGGGGGCGTCCTACAATGAGCAGTTCTTC
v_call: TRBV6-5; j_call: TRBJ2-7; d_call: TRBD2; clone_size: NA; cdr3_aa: CASSYGLAGIYEQYF; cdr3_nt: TGTGCCAGCAGTTACGGACTAGCGGGCATCTACGAGCAGTACTTC
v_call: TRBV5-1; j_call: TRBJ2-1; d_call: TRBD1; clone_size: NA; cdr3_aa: CASRQGQGYNEQFF; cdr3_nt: TGCGCCAGCAGACAGGGACAGGGCTACAATGAGCAGTTCTTC
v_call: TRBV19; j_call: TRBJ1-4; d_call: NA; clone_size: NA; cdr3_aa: CASSIWGSVNEKLFF; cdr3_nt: TGTGCCAGTAGTATATGGGGCAGCGTCAATGAAAAACTGTTTTTT
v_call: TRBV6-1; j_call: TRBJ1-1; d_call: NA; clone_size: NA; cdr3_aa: CASSEWGDTEAFF; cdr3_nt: TGTGCCAGCAGTGAGTGGGGGGACACTGAAGCTTTCTTT
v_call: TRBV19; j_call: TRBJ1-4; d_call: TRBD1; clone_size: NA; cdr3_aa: CASSRRQGSNEKLFF; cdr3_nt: TGTGCCAGTAGCCGAAGACAGGGCTCTAATGAAAAACTGTTTTTT
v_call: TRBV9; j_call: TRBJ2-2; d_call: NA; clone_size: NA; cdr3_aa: CASSAPRQAYTGELFF; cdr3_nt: TGTGCCAGCAGCGCTCCCCGACAGGCGTACACCGGGGAGCTGTTTTTT
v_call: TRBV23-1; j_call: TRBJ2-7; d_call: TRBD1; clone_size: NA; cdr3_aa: CASTRVGQGTYEQYF; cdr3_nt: TGCGCCAGCACCCGGGTGGGACAGGGTACCTACGAGCAGTACTTC
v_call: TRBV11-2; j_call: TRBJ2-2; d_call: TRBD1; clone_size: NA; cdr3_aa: CASSLDDRGQNTGELFF; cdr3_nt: TGTGCCAGCAGCTTAGACGACAGGGGTCAAAACACCGGGGAGCTGTTTTTT
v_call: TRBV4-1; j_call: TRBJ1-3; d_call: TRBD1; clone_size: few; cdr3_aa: CASSLRQGSGNTIYF; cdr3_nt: TGCGCCAGCAGCCTAAGACAGGGGTCGGGAAACACCATATATTTT
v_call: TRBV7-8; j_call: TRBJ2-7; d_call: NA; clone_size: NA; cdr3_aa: CASSFEGTGSGSYEQYF; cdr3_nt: TGTGCCAGCAGCTTCGAAGGAACTGGAAGCGGGTCCTACGAGCAGTACTTC
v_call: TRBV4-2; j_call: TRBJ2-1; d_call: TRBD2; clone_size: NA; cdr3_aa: CASSQLAGLNNEQFF; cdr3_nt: TGTGCCAGCAGCCAACTAGCGGGTCTCAACAATGAGCAGTTCTTC
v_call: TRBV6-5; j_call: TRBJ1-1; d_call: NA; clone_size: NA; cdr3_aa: CASSYGQDTEAFF; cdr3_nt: TGTGCCAGCAGTTACGGCCAGGACACTGAAGCTTTCTTT
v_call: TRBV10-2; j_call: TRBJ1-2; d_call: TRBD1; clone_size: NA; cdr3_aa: CASKPGTGANNYGYTF; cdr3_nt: TGCGCCAGCAAGCCAGGGACAGGGGCGAATAACTATGGCTACACCTTC
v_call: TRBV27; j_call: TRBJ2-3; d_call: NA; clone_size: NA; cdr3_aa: CASSLGLRTDTQYF; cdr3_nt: TGTGCCAGCAGTTTAGGACTTCGCACAGATACGCAGTATTTT
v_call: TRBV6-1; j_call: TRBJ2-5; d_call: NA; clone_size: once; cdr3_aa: CASSDEGTETQYF; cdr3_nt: TGTGCCAGCAGTGACGAGGGTACGGAGACCCAGTACTTC
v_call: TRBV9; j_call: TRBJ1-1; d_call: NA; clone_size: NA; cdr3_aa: CASSVYGTLNTEAFF; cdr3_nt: TGTGCCAGCAGCGTTTATGGGACACTGAACACTGAAGCTTTCTTT
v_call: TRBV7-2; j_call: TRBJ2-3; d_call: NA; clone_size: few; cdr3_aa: CASSSYVDVAEPDTQYF; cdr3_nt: TGTGCCAGCAGCTCCTATGTCGATGTGGCGGAGCCAGATACGCAGTATTTT
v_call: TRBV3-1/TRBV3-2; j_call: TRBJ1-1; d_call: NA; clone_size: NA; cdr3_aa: CASSQDPRRTEAFF; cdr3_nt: TGTGCCAGCAGCCAAGATCCACGGAGGACTGAAGCTTTCTTT
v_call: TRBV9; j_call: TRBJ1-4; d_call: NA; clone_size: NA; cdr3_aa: CASSVEGGSNEKLFF; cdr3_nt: TGTGCCAGCAGCGTAGAAGGCGGGTCTAATGAAAAACTGTTTTTT
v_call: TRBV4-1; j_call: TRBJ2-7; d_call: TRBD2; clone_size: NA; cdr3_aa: CASSQEQREVYEQYF; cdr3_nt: TGCGCCAGCAGCCAGGAGCAGCGGGAGGTCTACGAGCAGTACTTC
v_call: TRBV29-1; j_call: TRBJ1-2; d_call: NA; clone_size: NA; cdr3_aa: CSVLTSYGYTF; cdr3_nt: TGCAGCGTGTTGACAAGCTATGGCTACACCTTC
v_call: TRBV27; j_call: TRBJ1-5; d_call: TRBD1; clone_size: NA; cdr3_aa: CASNPRGKGPQHF; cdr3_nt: TGTGCCAGCAACCCCAGGGGGAAGGGGCCCCAGCATTTT
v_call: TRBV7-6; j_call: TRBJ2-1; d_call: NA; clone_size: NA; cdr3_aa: CASSLDGGGEGGFEQFF; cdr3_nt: TGTGCCAGCAGCTTAGACGGAGGGGGGGAGGGCGGTTTTGAGCAGTTCTTC
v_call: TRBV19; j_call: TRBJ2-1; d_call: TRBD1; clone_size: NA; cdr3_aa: CASSLTFGTGVVGEQFF; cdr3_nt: TGTGCCAGTAGTCTTACCTTCGGGACAGGGGTGGTTGGGGAGCAGTTCTTC
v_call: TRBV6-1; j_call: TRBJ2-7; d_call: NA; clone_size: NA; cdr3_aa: CASSEAGGFEQYF; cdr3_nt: TGTGCCAGCAGTGAAGCGGGGGGATTCGAGCAGTACTTC
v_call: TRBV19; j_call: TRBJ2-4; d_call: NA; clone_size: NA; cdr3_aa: CASSILLAIREGAKNIQYF; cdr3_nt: TGTGCCAGTAGTATCTTACTAGCTATTAGAGAAGGAGCCAAAAACATTCAGTACTTC
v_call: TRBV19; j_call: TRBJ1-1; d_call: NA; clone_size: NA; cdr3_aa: CASSIQGRNTEAFF; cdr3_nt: TGTGCCAGTAGTATACAGGGGCGGAACACTGAAGCTTTCTTT
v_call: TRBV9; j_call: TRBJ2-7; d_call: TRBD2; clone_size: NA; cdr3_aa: CASSVAIAGPYEQYF; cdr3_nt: TGTGCCAGCAGCGTAGCGATAGCGGGACCCTACGAGCAGTACTTC
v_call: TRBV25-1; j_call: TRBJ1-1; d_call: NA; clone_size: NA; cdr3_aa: CASSGQRLEAFF; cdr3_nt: TGTGCCAGCAGTGGACAGAGATTGGAAGCTTTCTTT